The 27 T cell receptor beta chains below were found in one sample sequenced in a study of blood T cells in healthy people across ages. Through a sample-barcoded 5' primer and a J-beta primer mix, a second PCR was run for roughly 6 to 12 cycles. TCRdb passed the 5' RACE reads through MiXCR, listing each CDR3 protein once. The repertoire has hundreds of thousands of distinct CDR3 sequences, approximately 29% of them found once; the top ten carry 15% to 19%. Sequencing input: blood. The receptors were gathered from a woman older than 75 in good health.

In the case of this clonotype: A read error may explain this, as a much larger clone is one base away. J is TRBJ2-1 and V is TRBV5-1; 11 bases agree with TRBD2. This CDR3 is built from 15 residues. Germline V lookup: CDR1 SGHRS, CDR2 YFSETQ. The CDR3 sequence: CAGRSLAGGTNEQFF. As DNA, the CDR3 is TGCGCCGGCAGATCTCTAGCGGGGGGCACCAATGAGCAGTTCTTC.

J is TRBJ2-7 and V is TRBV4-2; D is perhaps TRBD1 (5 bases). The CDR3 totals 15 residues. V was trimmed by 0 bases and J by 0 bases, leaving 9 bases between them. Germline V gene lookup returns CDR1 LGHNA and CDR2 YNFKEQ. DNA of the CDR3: TGTGCCAGCAGCCAAGAGCAGGGCCACTCCTACGAGCAGTACTTC. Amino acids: CASSQEQGHSYEQYF.

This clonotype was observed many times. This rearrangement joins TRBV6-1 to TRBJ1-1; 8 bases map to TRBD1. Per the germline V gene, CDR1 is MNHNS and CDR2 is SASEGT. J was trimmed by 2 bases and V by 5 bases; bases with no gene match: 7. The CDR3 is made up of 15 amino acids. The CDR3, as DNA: TGTGCCAGCAGTCCATGGACAGGGAGAAACACTGAAGCTTTCTTT. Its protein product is CASSPWTGRNTEAFF.

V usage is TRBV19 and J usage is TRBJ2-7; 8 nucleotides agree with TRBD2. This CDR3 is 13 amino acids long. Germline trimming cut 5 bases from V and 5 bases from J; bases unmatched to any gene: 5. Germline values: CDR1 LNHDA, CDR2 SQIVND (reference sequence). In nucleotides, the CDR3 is TGTGCCAGTAGTTCCCGACTAGCGCACGAGCAGTACTTC. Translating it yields CASSSRLAHEQYF.

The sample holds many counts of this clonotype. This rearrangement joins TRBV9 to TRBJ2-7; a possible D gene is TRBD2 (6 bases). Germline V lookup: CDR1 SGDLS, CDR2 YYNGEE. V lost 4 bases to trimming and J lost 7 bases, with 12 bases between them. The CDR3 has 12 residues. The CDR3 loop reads CASSTRGSEQYF. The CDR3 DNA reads TGTGCCAGCAGCACTCGGGGGAGTGAGCAGTACTTC.

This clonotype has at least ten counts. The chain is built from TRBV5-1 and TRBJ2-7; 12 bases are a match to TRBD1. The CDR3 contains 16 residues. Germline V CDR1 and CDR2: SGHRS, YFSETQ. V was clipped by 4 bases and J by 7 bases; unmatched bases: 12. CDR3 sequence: CASSREGTGGFGEQYF. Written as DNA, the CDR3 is TGCGCCAGCAGCCGAGAAGGGACAGGGGGCTTCGGGGAGCAGTACTTC.

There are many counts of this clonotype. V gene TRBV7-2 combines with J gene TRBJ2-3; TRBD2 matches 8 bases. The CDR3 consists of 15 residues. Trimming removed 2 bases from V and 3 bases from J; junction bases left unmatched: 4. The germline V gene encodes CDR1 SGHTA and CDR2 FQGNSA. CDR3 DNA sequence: TGTGCCAGCAGCTTATCCGGACTAGCAACAGATACGCAGTATTTT. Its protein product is CASSLSGLATDTQYF.

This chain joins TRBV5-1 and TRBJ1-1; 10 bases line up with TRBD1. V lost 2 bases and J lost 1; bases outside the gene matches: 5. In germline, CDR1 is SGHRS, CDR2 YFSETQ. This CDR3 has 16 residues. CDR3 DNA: TGCGCCAGCAGCTTTGATGGGACAGGGGCGAACACTGAAGCTTTCTTT. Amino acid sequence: CASSFDGTGANTEAFF.

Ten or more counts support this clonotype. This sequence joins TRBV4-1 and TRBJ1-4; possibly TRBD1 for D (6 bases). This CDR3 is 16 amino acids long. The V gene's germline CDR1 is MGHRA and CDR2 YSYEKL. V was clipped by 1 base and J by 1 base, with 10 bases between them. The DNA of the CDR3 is TGCGCCAGCAGCCAAGGGCAGGGGCAAACTAATGAAAAACTGTTTTTT. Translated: CASSQGQGQTNEKLFF.

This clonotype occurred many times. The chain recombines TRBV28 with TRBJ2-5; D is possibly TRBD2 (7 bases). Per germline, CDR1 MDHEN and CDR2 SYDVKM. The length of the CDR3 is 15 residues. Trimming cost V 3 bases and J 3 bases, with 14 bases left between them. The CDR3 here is CASSFLRGPKETQYF. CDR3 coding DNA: TGTGCCAGCAGTTTCTTGCGGGGGCCTAAAGAGACCCAGTACTTC.

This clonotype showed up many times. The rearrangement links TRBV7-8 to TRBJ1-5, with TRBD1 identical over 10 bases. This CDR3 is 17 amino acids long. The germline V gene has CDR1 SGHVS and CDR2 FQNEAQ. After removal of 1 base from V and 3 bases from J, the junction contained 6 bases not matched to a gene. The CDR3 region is CASSLGPGQGLNQPQHF. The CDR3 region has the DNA TGTGCCAGCAGCTTAGGTCCGGGACAGGGGCTCAATCAGCCCCAGCATTTT.

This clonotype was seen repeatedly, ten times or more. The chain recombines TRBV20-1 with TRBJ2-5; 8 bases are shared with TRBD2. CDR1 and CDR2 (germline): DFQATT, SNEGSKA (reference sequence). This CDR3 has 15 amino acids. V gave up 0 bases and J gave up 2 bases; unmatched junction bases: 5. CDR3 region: CSARDFSGAQETQYF. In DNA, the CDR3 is TGCAGTGCTAGAGATTTTAGCGGGGCTCAAGAGACCCAGTACTTC.

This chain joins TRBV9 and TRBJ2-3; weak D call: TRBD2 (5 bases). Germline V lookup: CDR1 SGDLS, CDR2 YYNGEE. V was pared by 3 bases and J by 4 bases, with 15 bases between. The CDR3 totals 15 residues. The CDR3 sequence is CASSADWAGADTQYF. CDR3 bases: TGTGCCAGCAGCGCGGACTGGGCCGGAGCAGATACGCAGTATTTT.

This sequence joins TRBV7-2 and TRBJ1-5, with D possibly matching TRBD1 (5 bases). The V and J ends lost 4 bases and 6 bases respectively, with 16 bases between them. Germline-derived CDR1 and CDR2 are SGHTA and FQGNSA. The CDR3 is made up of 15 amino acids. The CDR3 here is CASSSERQGSQPQHF. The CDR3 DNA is TGTGCCAGCAGCTCCGAGCGCCAGGGAAGTCAGCCCCAGCATTTT. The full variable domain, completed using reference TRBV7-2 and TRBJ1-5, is GAGVSQSPSNKVTEKGKDVELRCDPISGHTALYWYRQSLGQGLEFLIYFQGNSAPDKSGLPSDRFSAERTGGSVSTLTIQRTQQEDSAVYLCASSSERQGSQPQHFGDGTRLSIL.

The CDR3 region has the DNA TGTGCCAGCAGCTTAGGGACGGTTGAGCAGTACTTC. This gives the protein CASSLGTVEQYF. V usage is TRBV7-9 and J usage is TRBJ2-7, with no clear D. The CDR3 totals 12 residues. V was trimmed by 1 base and J by 7 bases, leaving 8 bases between them. Germline values: CDR1 SEHNR, CDR2 FQNEAQ (reference sequence).

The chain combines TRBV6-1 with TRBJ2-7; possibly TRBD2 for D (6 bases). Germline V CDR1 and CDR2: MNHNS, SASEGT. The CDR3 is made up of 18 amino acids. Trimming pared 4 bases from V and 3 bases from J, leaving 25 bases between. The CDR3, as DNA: TGTGCCAGCAGTGGACGAGCAGCTCGGGGAGGAGGACTCTACGAGCAGTACTTC. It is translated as CASSGRAARGGGLYEQYF.

The CDR3 sequence: CASSVSPGVNSPLHF. The CDR3 nucleotides read TGTGCCAGCAGCGTCTCTCCAGGGGTCAATTCACCCCTCCACTTT. V and J are TRBV9 and TRBJ1-6; the D gene is possibly TRBD1 (6 bases). Trimming removed 2 bases at V and 7 bases at J, with 13 bases between. The V gene's germline CDR1 is SGDLS and CDR2 YYNGEE. The CDR3 sequence is 15 residues long.

The CDR3 reads CASSLAAGSNTGELFF. CDR3 bases: TGCGCCAGCAGCTTGGCCGCGGGATCGAACACCGGGGAGCTGTTTTTT. The chain links TRBV5-1 to TRBJ2-2; D possibly corresponds to TRBD2 (6 bases). Trimming left V 0 bases short and J 0 bases short, with 9 bases between. Germline CDR1 and CDR2: SGHRS and YFSETQ. This CDR3 spans 16 amino acids.

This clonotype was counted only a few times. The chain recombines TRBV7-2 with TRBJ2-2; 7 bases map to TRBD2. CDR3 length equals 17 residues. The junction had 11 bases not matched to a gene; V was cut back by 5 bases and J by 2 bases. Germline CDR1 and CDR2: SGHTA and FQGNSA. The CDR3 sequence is CASSRQVGGGNTGELFF. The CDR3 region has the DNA TGTGCCAGCAGCCGCCAAGTGGGCGGGGGAAACACCGGGGAGCTGTTTTTT.

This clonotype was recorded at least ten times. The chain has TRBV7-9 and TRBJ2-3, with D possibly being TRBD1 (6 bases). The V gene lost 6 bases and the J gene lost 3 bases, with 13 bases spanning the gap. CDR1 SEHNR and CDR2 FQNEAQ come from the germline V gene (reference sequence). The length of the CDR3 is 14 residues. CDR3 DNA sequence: TGTGCCAGCAGGCCCACAGGGTCAACAGATACGCAGTATTTT. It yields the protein CASRPTGSTDTQYF.

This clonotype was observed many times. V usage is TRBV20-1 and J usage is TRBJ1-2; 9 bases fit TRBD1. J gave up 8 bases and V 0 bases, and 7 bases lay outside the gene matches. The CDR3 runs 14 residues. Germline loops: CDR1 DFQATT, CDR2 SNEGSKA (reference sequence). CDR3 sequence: CSARDTGQGSGYTF. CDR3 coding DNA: TGCAGTGCTAGAGATACGGGACAGGGCAGCGGCTACACCTTC.

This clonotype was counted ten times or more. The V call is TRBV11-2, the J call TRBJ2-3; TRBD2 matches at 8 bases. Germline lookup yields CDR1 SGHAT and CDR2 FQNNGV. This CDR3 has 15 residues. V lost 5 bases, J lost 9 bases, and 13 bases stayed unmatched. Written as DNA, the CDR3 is TGTGCCAGCAGCCCCCGGGCCGTTACTAGCGGAACGCAGTATTTT. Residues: CASSPRAVTSGTQYF.

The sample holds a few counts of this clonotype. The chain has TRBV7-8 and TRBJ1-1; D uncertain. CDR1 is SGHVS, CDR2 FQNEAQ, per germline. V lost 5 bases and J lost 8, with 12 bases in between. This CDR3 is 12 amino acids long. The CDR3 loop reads CASSPDGVEAFF. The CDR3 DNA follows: TGTGCCAGCAGCCCCGACGGGGTCGAAGCTTTCTTT.

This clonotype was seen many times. DNA of the CDR3: TGTGCCAGCAGCACCCAAGTGGGCTCCTACGAGCAGTACTTC. It specifies CASSTQVGSYEQYF. This chain uses TRBV11-2 with TRBJ2-7; unclear D gene. The germline V and J ends were trimmed by 5 bases and 0 bases, with 11 bases remaining between them. The CDR3 sequence is 14 residues long. Germline V CDR1 and CDR2: SGHAT, FQNNGV.

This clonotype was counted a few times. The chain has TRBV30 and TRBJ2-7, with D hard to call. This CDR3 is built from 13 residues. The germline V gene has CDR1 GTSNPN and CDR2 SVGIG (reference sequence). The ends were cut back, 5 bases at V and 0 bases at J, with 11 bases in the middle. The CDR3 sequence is CAWVSDVSYEQYF. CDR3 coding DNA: TGTGCCTGGGTTTCTGACGTCTCCTACGAGCAGTACTTC. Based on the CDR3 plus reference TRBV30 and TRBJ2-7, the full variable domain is SQTIHQWPATLVQPVGSPLSLECTVEGTSNPNLYWYRQAAGRGLQLLFYSVGIGQISSEVPQNLSASRPQDRQFILSSKKLLLSDSGFYLCAWVSDVSYEQYFGPGTRLTVT.

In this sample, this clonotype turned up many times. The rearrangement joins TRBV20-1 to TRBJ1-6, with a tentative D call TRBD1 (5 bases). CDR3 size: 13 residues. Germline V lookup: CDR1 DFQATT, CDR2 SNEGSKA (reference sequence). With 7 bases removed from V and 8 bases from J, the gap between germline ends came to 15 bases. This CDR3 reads CSVRKGRDSPLHF. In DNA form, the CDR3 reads TGCAGTGTGAGGAAGGGGCGAGATTCACCCCTCCACTTT.

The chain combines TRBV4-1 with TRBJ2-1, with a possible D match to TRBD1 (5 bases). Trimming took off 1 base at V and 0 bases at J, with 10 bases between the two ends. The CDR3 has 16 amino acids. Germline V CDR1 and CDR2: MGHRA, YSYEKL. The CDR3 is CASSQVDIISYNEQFF. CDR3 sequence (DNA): TGCGCCAGCAGCCAAGTGGACATAATCTCCTACAATGAGCAGTTCTTC.